The 18 T cell receptor beta chains below were found in one sample sequenced in a study of early T cells in non-severe SARS-CoV-2 infection. TCRdb reprocessed the 5' RACE reads with MiXCR, giving one entry per CDR3 protein. Of some 98,000 distinct CDR3 sequences listed, 8% to 13% are singletons. Specimen: whole blood. Receptors originate from an adult who was a healthcare worker with PCR-confirmed SARS-CoV-2 infection or an uninfected control (not recorded which).

As regards this clonotype: At one end the junction does not follow the germline gene, possibly because of a read error. The V and J genes are TRBV20-1 and TRBJ2-1; the match to TRBD2 covers 10 bases. The germline CDR1 and CDR2 sequences are DFQATT and SNEGSKA (reference sequence). The CDR3 has 14 residues. The CDR3 coding sequence is TGCAGTGCCCGAATGGACACTAGCGGGGAATTAATGGTCTTC. It translates to CSARMDTSGELMVF.

This clonotype appeared once. The chain uses TRBV10-2 and TRBJ1-1; D remains unclear. The length of the CDR3 is 11 residues. Between the trimmed V and J ends, which lost 3 bases and 7 bases, there was a span of 6 bases. Per germline, CDR1 WSHSY and CDR2 SAAADI. The DNA of the CDR3 is TGCGCCAGCAGTGACGGTTTTGAAGCTTTCTTT. Translation: CASSDGFEAFF.

In its sample, this clonotype was seen a few times. The chain employs TRBV6-5 and TRBJ2-2; 12 bases map to TRBD2. V lost 4 bases to trimming and J lost 3 bases; unmatched junction nucleotides: 3. Looked up from germline, CDR1 is MNHEY and CDR2 is SVGAGI. The CDR3 spans 16 residues. CDR3: CASSSGTSGYTGELFF. The CDR3 DNA sequence: TGTGCCAGCAGTTCCGGGACTAGCGGGTACACCGGGGAGCTGTTTTTT.

V usage is TRBV12-3 or TRBV12-4 and J usage is TRBJ1-1; no clear D gene. V was cut by 4 bases and J by 6 bases, with 12 bases left in between. The CDR3 spans 13 residues. CDR3 region: CASSWVTGPEAFF. The CDR3 DNA reads TGTGCCAGCAGTTGGGTGACCGGACCTGAAGCTTTCTTT.

This clonotype came up a few times. The genes are TRBV7-9 and TRBJ1-1; the D gene is possibly TRBD1 (5 bases). Deletions cut 5 bases from V and 0 bases from J, with 13 bases between. The CDR3 has 15 amino acids. Germline-derived CDR1 and CDR2 are SEHNR and FQNEAQ (reference sequence). CDR3 sequence reads: CASSKTGGMNTEAFF. CDR3 DNA sequence: TGTGCCAGCAGCAAAACCGGGGGGATGAACACTGAAGCTTTCTTT.

This chain connects TRBV5-1 to TRBJ2-1; D remains ambiguous. The V gene lost 3 bases and the J gene lost 5 bases, with 12 bases spanning the gap. The CDR3 extends over 14 amino acids. Germline assignment: CDR1 SGHRS and CDR2 YFSETQ. For the CDR3, the DNA is TGCGCCAGCAGCTCCGGACGGCCGAACAATGAGCAGTTCTTC. This encodes CASSSGRPNNEQFF. Full variable domain (outside the CDR3, taken from reference TRBV5-1 and TRBJ2-1): KAGVTQTPRYLIKTRGQQVTLSCSPISGHRSVSWYQQTPGQGLQFLFEYFSETQRNKGNFPGRFSGRQFSNSRSEMNVSTLELGDSALYLCASSSGRPNNEQFFGPGTRLTVL.

There are many counts of this clonotype. V and J are TRBV18 and TRBJ1-6, with a tentative D call TRBD1 (5 bases). CDR1 and CDR2 from the germline V gene are KGHSH and LQKENI. The CDR3 is made up of 18 amino acids. Trimming shortened V by 4 bases and J by 10 bases, and 26 bases separated the two germline ends. CDR3 amino acids: CASSQTGSLRYTGSPLHF. The CDR3 DNA is TGTGCCAGCTCACAAACAGGCTCCCTGAGATATACGGGATCACCCCTCCACTTT.

This clonotype was recorded many times. The CDR3 region has the DNA TGCAGCGTTGAAAAGAACACTGAAGCTTTCTTT. This sequence encodes CSVEKNTEAFF. This chain uses TRBV29-1 with TRBJ1-1; no reliable D call. The CDR3 has 11 residues. Germline CDR1 and CDR2: SQVTM and ANQGSEA. Trimming pared 2 bases from V and 1 base from J, leaving 2 bases between.

Ten or more counts support this clonotype. V usage is TRBV18 and J usage is TRBJ2-1; no reliable D call. Germline lookup yields CDR1 KGHSH and CDR2 LQKENI. Deletions cut 3 bases from V and 0 bases from J, with 3 bases between. The CDR3 has 13 residues. The CDR3 nucleotides read TGTGCCAGCTCACCTAACTCCTACAATGAGCAGTTCTTC. Encoded protein: CASSPNSYNEQFF.

This clonotype was picked up a small number of times. The rearrangement uses TRBV6-5 and TRBJ2-1; 12 bases are a match to TRBD2. There are 14 residues in the CDR3. The trim removed 2 bases at V and 10 bases at J, leaving 3 bases unmatched. CDR1 is MNHEY and CDR2 is SVGAGI in the germline V gene. The CDR3 DNA reads as TGTGCCAGCAGTTACGGGCTAGCGGGGGGGGAGCAGTTCTTC. Its protein product is CASSYGLAGGEQFF.

This clonotype has only a few counts. This chain joins TRBV20-1 and TRBJ1-1; D gene unclear. The CDR3 is 12 residues long. V lost 2 bases, J lost 5 bases, and 9 bases lay in between. The germline V gene has CDR1 DFQATT and CDR2 SNEGSKA (reference sequence). CDR3 sequence reads: CSARSQVTEAFF. The CDR3 DNA follows: TGCAGTGCTAGAAGTCAGGTAACTGAAGCTTTCTTT.

This chain connects TRBV7-2 to TRBJ2-2; no clear D gene. This CDR3 spans 13 amino acids. Germline V CDR1 and CDR2: SGHTA, FQGNSA. The V and J ends lost 5 bases and 2 bases respectively, with 6 bases between them. The CDR3 reads CASSQINTGELFF. The DNA of the CDR3 is TGTGCCAGCAGCCAAATTAACACCGGGGAGCTGTTTTTT. Supplemented by reference TRBV7-2 and TRBJ2-2, the full variable domain reads GAGVSQSPSNKVTEKGKDVELRCDPISGHTALYWYRQSLGQGLEFLIYFQGNSAPDKSGLPSDRFSAERTGGSVSTLTIQRTQQEDSAVYLCASSQINTGELFFGEGSRLTVL.

This chain joins TRBV27 and TRBJ1-2; possible D gene TRBD1, 5 bases. The CDR3 has 16 residues. The V and J ends lost 7 bases and 4 bases respectively, with 22 bases between them. In germline, CDR1 is MNHEY, CDR2 SMNVEV (reference sequence). The CDR3 nucleotides read TGTGCCAGCACCCCCACCTGGGGGGGGGTTCCCTATGGCTACACCTTC. Translated: CASTPTWGGVPYGYTF.

At least ten counts were recorded for this clonotype. This chain connects TRBV30 to TRBJ2-7; perhaps TRBD1 as D (6 bases). Trimming removed 5 bases at V and 1 base at J, with 12 bases between. The CDR3 covers 13 residues. CDR1 is GTSNPN, CDR2 SVGIG, per germline (reference sequence). CDR3 amino acids: CAWAQGLSYEQYF. The DNA for the CDR3 is TGTGCCTGGGCCCAGGGGCTGTCCTACGAGCAGTACTTC.

The rearrangement joins TRBV2 to TRBJ1-3; 7 bases are a match to TRBD1. This CDR3 has 13 amino acids. CDR1 and CDR2 (germline): SNHLY, FYNNEI. V dropped 6 bases and J dropped 3; count of bases not matched to a gene: 2. The CDR3 spells CASRRGLGNTIYF. The CDR3 DNA reads TGTGCCAGCAGGAGGGGGCTTGGAAACACCATATATTTT. The entire variable domain, with the rest obtained from reference TRBV2 and TRBJ1-3, is as follows: EPEVTQTPSHQVTQMGQEVILRCVPISNHLYFYWYRQILGQKVEFLVSFYNNEISEKSEIFDDQFSVERPDGSNFTLKIRSTKLEDSAMYFCASRRGLGNTIYFGEGSWLTVV.

The chain couples TRBV20-1 to TRBJ2-7, with a possible D match to TRBD1 (6 bases). Germline CDR1 and CDR2: DFQATT and SNEGSKA (reference sequence). With 2 bases removed from V and 7 bases from J, the gap between germline ends came to 12 bases. There are 12 residues in the CDR3. CDR3 region: CSARTYQGEQYF. In DNA form, the CDR3 reads TGCAGTGCTAGAACATATCAGGGGGAGCAGTACTTC.

This clonotype was seen only a few times. This sequence joins TRBV27 and TRBJ2-7; D gene ambiguous. Germline V gene data show CDR1 as MNHEY and CDR2 as SMNVEV (reference sequence). This CDR3 spans 13 amino acids. V was clipped by 3 bases and J by 2 bases, with 8 bases between them. The CDR3: CASSLRRAYEQYF. In DNA, the CDR3 is TGTGCCAGCAGTTTGCGTCGGGCCTACGAGCAGTACTTC.

This rearrangement joins TRBV3-1 to TRBJ2-1; D gene uncertain. V lost 0 bases, J lost 9 bases, and 6 bases lay in between. This CDR3 region has 12 residues. Germline CDR1 LGHDT, CDR2 YNNKEL (reference sequence). The CDR3 region has the DNA TGTGCCAGCAGCCAAGAACCCGGTGAGCAGTTCTTC. Its translation: CASSQEPGEQFF.